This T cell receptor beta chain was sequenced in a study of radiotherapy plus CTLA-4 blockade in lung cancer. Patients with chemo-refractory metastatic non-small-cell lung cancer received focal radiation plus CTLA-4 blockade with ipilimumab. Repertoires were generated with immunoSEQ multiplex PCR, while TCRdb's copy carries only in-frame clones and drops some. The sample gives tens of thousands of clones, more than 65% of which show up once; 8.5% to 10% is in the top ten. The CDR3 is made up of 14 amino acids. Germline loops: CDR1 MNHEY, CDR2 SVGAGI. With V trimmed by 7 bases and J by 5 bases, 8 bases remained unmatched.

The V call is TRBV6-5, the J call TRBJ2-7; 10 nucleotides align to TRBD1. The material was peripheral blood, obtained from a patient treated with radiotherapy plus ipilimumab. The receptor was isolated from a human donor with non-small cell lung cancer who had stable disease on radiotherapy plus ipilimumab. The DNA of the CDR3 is TGTGCCAGCACCCCCGGGACAGGGGTCCACGAGCAGTACTTC. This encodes CASTPGTGVHEQYF.